The rows below give T cell receptor beta chains drawn from one sample of a study of early T cells in non-severe SARS-CoV-2 infection. One entry per CDR3 protein, called by TCRdb with MiXCR from the 5' RACE reads. Among 69,000 or so distinct CDR3 sequences listed, 3.5% to 6% were seen once. The sequenced sample was whole blood, obtained at baseline. Receptors originate from an adult who was a healthcare worker with PCR-confirmed SARS-CoV-2 infection or an uninfected control (not recorded which). The donor label of this sample is uncertain. The CDR3 runs from the conserved cysteine through the conserved F or W. Part of the rows lack a size; the others show once, few, many or a class for expanded clones.

v_gene	abundance	j_gene	CDR3aa
TRBV5-4	NA	TRBJ2-3	CASGLGLRRGSTDTQYF
TRBV5-1	many	TRBJ2-3	CASSLNSPSTDTQYF
TRBV6-5	few	TRBJ2-3	CASSRPGAGTDTQYF
TRBV7-2	many	TRBJ1-6	CASSLERSYNSPLHF
TRBV5-5	many	TRBJ1-5	CASSLIQGGWPQHF
TRBV27	few	TRBJ2-1	CASSLRGQGAFNEQFF
TRBV2	many	TRBJ1-5	CASTTTGFQPQHF
TRBV5-4	few	TRBJ2-5	CASSSQTGGETQYF
TRBV6-6	many	TRBJ1-6	CASSSPQGVNSPLHF
TRBV5-6	many	TRBJ2-7	CASSLAGQGSRQYF
TRBV11-3	few	TRBJ2-3	CASSVYRADTQYF
TRBV7-3	many	TRBJ2-1	CASSLNLAGGPDNEQFF
TRBV5-4	NA	TRBJ2-7	CASSLASLATKQYF
TRBV3-1	many	TRBJ1-2	CASSQQQVRGIYGYTF
TRBV6-6	many	TRBJ2-3	CASSPSDAHTQYF
TRBV7-8	NA	TRBJ1-1	CASSYRHGGGDTEAFF
TRBV5-4	NA	TRBJ2-3	CASSLERSSSTDTQYF
TRBV10-3	few	TRBJ1-4	CAIRGREDEKLFF
TRBV12-3/TRBV12-4	many	TRBJ1-1	CASTLGQVGTEAFF
TRBV5-1	few	TRBJ2-2	CASSLQTTGELFF
TRBV3-1	NA	TRBJ2-5	CANEGQGARETQYF
TRBV15	few	TRBJ2-7	CATSRDLGVREQYF
TRBV11-2	many	TRBJ1-4	CASSQGTFATNEKLFF
TRBV9	many	TRBJ1-5	CASSVGQGGQPQHF
TRBV11-3	few	TRBJ1-1	CASSLRGGTEAFF
TRBV29-1	many	TRBJ1-1	CSVVRGGTEAFF
TRBV2	NA	TRBJ1-5	CASSEVVRGRFQPQHF
TRBV6-5	many	TRBJ1-1	CASSPWGLNTEAFF
TRBV4-3	few	TRBJ2-7	CASSQDWSLSYEQYF
TRBV10-3	NA	TRBJ2-7	CAISDRDSSYEQYF
TRBV5-1	many	TRBJ1-2	CASSGGQGRYGYTF
TRBV7-9	many	TRBJ2-7	CASSLIRGKQYF
TRBV5-1	NA	TRBJ1-1	CASSVYSGMNTEAFF
TRBV7-8	many	TRBJ2-7	CASSFQAGGYEQYF
TRBV11-2	many	TRBJ2-7	CASSGQDGGYEQYF
TRBV28	NA	TRBJ2-4	CASSFKNIQYF
TRBV12-3/TRBV12-4	many	TRBJ2-5	CASTPTMETQYF
TRBV28	many	TRBJ1-1	CASSRTDTEAFF
TRBV11-2	NA	TRBJ2-3	CASSQTSGGPLTDTQYF
TRBV6-5	many	TRBJ2-3	CASSLTDSTDTQYF
TRBV2	many	TRBJ2-2	CASSESGGENTGELFF
TRBV6-5	NA	TRBJ2-1	CASRGAGANYNEQFF
TRBV7-8	many	TRBJ1-1	CASSLGTDTEAFF
TRBV6-5	many	TRBJ2-7	CASSYLGVTYEQYF
TRBV20-1	few	TRBJ2-7	CSARDQPGGAYEQYF